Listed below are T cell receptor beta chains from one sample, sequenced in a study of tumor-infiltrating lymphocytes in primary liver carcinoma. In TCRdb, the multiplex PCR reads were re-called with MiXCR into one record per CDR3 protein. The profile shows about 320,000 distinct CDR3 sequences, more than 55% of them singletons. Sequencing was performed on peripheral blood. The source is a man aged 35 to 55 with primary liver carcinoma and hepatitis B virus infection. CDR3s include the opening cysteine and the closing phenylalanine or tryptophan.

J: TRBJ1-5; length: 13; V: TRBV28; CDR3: CASSSPDSQPQHF
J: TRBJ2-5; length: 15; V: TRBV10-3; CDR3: CATTGTSGTQETHYF
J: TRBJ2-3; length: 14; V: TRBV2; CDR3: CASRPPDGTNTQYF
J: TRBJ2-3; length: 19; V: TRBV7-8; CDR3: CASSTPPSAGITSTDTQYF
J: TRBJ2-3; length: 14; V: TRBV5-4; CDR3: CANSLVESTDTQYF
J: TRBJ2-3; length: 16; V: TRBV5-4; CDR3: CASSLGLAGRRDTQYF
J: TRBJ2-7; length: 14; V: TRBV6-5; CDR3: CASSYSGVGYEQYF
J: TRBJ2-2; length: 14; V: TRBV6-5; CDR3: CASSYREPPGELFF
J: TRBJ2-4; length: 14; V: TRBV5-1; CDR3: CTSSGTEGLSIQYF
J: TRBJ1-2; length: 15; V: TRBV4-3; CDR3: CTSSQYTGNGYGYTF
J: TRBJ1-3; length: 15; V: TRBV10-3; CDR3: CAISENRVSGNTIYF
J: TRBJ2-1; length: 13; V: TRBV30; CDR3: CAWSGSGRTEGFF
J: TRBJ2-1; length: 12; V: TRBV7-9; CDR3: CASGLVNHEQIF
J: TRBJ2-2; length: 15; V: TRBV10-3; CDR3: CAISEQRGNTGELFF
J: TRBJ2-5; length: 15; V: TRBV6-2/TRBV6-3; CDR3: CASSVRPSRKETQYF
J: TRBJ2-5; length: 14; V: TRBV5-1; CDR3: CASSDNTSPYEQYF
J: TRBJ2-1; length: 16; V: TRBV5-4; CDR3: CASSLIGSGIDNEQFF
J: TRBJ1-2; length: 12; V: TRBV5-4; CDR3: CASSLTDCGYTF